One and the same sample provided the 3 T cell receptor beta chains below, sequenced in a study of cytomegalovirus exposure and HLA in healthy donors (dated by TCRdb to about 2017). The library was obtained by the immunoSEQ multiplex PCR assay. For the multiplex PCR, a mixture combining 60 forward primers for TCR Vbeta segments and 13 reverse primers for TCR Jbeta segments was used. TCRdb carries this immuneACCESS record with in-frame sequences only. Its versions omit some clonotypes, under half of them owing to an unresolved V gene in the studies checked, with the rest unexplained. This sample has under 300,000 clones in its table, and around 86% of those were observed once. The ten largest clones take up roughly 4% of the sample. Material: PBMCs. All receptors come from a man aged 35 to 55 in good health and CMV-seropositive.

V gene TRBV7-6 combines with J gene TRBJ2-7, with TRBD1 as a possible D gene (6 bases). This CDR3 region has 16 residues. V lost 2 bases, J lost 2 bases, and 16 bases lay in between. From germline, CDR1 is SGHVS and CDR2 FNYEAQ. This chain's CDR3 is CASSLLAGATTYEQYF. CDR3 DNA: TGTGCCAGCAGCTTATTGGCAGGGGCTACGACCTACGAGCAGTACTTC.

The genes are TRBV15 and TRBJ2-7; tentative D call: TRBD1 (6 bases). Germline-derived CDR1 and CDR2 are LNHNV and YYDKDF (reference sequence). The CDR3 contains 14 residues. V was shortened by 5 bases and J by 3 bases, with 14 bases between the two germline ends. In DNA form, the CDR3 reads TGTGCCACCAGCCCAGGGGTCAGGGGCTACGAGCAGTACTTC. The encoded protein is CATSPGVRGYEQYF.

The chain has TRBV6-1 and TRBJ2-2, with a tentative D call TRBD1 (6 bases). The CDR3 is 11 residues long. V was pared by 5 bases and J by 14 bases, with 12 bases between. Germline-derived CDR1 and CDR2 are MNHNS and SASEGT. Written as DNA, the CDR3 is TGTGCCAGCAGTAACACAGGGTTACTGTTTTTT. It codes for CASSNTGLLFF.